Sequencing of this T cell receptor beta chain was carried out in a study of blood T cell repertoires in COVID-19. This CDR3 has 13 amino acids. V lost 5 bases, J lost 6 bases, and 12 bases lay in between. The germline gives CDR1 SGHTA, CDR2 FQGNSA. Sequenced by immunoSEQ multiplex PCR; TCRdb stores in-frame clones only, minus some. The sample lists roughly 79,000 clones, around 80% seen once, with 5.8% in the top ten. The specimen was peripheral blood. V and J are TRBV7-2 and TRBJ2-3, with D hard to call. The TCR was taken from a man aged 60 to 69 with active or convalescent COVID-19. CDR3 DNA sequence: TGTGCCAGCAGCCGTTCTGTCTCGGATACGCAGTATTTT. Translating gives CASSRSVSDTQYF.